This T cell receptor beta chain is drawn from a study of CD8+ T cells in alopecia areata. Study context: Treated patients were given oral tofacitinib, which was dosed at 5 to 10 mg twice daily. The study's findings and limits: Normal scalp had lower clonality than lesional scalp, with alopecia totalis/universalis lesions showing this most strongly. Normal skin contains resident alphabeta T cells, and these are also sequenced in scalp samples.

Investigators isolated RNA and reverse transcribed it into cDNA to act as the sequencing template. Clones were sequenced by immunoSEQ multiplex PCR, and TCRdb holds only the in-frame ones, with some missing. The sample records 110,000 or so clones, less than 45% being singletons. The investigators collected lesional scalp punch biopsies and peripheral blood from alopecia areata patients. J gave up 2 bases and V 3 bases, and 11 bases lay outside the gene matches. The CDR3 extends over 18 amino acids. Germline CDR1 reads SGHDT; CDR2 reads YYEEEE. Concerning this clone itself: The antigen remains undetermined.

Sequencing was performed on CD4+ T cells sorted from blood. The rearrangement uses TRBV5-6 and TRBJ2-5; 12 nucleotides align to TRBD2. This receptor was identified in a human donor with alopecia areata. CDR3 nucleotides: TGTGCCAGCAGCTCTAGCGGGAGGGGAAAGCCGGGACAAGAGACCCAGTACTTC. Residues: CASSSSGRGKPGQETQYF.